This T cell receptor beta chain derives from a study of cytomegalovirus exposure and HLA in healthy donors. Healthy bone marrow donors formed the donor group. Primers for the PCR totalled 60 Vbeta and 13 Jbeta. The repertoire was sequenced with immunoSEQ multiplex PCR; TCRdb's copy has only in-frame clones and lacks some. The data hold approximately 170,000 clones, with about four fifths observed a single time. Sequencing input: PBMCs. The sequence was obtained from a woman under 30 in good health and CMV-seronegative.

This CDR3 is CASSFQAGVREQFF. In DNA, the CDR3 is TGTGCCAGCAGTTTCCAAGCGGGAGTACGGGAGCAGTTCTTC. The rearrangement joins TRBV28 to TRBJ2-1; 8 bases line up with TRBD2. From germline, CDR1 is MDHEN and CDR2 SYDVKM. V shed 3 bases, J shed 10 bases, and the junction held 8 bases outside the gene matches. CDR3 length: 14 amino acids.